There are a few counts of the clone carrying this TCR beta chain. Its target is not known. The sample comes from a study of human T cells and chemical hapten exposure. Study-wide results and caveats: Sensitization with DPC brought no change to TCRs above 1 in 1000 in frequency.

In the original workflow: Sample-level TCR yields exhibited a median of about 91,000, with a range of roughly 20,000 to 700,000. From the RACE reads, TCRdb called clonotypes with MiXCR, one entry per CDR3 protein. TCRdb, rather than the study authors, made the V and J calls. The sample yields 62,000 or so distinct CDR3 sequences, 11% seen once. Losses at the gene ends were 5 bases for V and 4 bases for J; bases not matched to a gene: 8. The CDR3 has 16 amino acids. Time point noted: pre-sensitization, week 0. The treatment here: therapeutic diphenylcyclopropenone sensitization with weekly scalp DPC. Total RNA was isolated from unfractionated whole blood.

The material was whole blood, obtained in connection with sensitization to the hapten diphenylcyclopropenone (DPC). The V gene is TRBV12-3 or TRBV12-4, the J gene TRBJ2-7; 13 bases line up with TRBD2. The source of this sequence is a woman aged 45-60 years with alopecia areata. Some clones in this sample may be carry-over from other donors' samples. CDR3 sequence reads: CASSTAGTSGAYEQYF. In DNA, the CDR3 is TGTGCCAGCAGTACAGCCGGGACTAGCGGGGCGTACGAGCAGTACTTC.